The T cell receptor (beta chain) described here comes from a study of T-cell memory formation after mild COVID-19. Overall study results and limits: Memory sampled before infection contained some responding clones, suggesting cross-reactive memory joined.

Deletions cut 6 bases from V and 8 bases from J, with 10 bases between. This CDR3 spans 11 amino acids. Points on this clonotype: Antigen specificity is unknown.

TCRdb analysed the 5' RACE reads with MiXCR anew, one entry per CDR3 protein. Among roughly 200,000 distinct CDR3 sequences listed, 16% were seen once. The sample taken for sequencing was PBMCs or a T cell subset sorted from them (not recorded which). The gene calls are TRBV23-1 and TRBJ1-2; D remains unclear. TRBV23-1 is designated an ORF whose function remains uncertain. This clonotype originated in an adult woman who had mild COVID-19 (a few samples of this study predate the infection). Cell type and time point are not known. The CDR3 coding sequence is TGCGCCAGCAGACGCGGTCCCGGCTACACCTTC. Protein sequence: CASRRGPGYTF.